This T cell receptor beta chain appears in the sequencing data of a study of T cells in Graves' hyperthyroidism and ophthalmopathy. The overall study: Peripheral blood was obtained at initial diagnosis, preceding any treatment.

With a duration under 2 months, the hyperthyroidism was newly diagnosed in patients aged 18 to 65. TCR beta CDR3 regions were amplified from RNA transcripts. Primed by the HTBI set, a first-round RT-PCR was run on the TCR CDR3. MiXCR was run by TCRdb on the multiplex PCR reads, yielding one entry per CDR3 protein. The data hold under 350,000 distinct CDR3 sequences, with roughly a fifth observed a single time. Trimming took off 4 bases at V and 7 bases at J, with 14 bases between the two ends. Germline CDR1 reads LGHDT; CDR2 reads YNNKEL (reference sequence). CDR3 length: 15 amino acids. A word on this clonotype: Its specificity is unknown.

Notes on the study in general: A 13 V-J signature model discriminated ophthalmopathy versus stable hyperthyroidism.

The sequencing sample was made of blood. The J gene is TRBJ1-6, the V gene TRBV3-1, with a possible D match to TRBD1 (6 bases). This TCR derives from a woman in her fifties or sixties with Graves' hyperthyroidism. CDR3 in DNA: TGTGCCAGCAGCCGGCAATGGGGGGGCAATTCACCCCTCCACTTT. Translation gives CASSRQWGGNSPLHF.